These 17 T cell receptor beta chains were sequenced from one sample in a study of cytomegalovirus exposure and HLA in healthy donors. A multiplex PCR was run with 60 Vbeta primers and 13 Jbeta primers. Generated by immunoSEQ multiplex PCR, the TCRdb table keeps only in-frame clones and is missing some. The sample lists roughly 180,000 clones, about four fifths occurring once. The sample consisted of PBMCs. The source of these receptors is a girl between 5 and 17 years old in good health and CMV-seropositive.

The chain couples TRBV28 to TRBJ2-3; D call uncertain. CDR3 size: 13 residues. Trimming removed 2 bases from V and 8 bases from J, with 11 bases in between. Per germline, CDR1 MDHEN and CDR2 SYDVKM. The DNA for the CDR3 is TGTGCCAGCAGTTTAACGAGGCTCGGTACGCAGTATTTT. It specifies CASSLTRLGTQYF.

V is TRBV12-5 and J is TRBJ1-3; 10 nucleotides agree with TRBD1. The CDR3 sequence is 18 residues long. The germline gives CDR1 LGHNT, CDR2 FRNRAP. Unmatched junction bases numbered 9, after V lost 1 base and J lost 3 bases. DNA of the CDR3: TGTGCTAGTGGTTTGGGGTCAAAGACAGGGGGCCATGGAAACACCATATATTTT. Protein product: CASGLGSKTGGHGNTIYF.

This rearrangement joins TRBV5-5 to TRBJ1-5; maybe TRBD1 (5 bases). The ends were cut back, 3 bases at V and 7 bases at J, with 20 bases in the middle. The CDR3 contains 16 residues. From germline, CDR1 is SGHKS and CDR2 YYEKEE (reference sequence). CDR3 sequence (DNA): TGTGCCAGCAGCTGGACCTCCGGGGGGGGTGGGCAGCCCCAGCATTTT. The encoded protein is CASSWTSGGGGQPQHF.

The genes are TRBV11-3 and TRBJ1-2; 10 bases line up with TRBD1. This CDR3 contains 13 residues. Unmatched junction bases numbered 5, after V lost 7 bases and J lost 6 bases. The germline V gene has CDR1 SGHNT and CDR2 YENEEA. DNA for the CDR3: TGTGCCAGCAAGGGACAGGGGCAGGATGGCTACACCTTC. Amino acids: CASKGQGQDGYTF.

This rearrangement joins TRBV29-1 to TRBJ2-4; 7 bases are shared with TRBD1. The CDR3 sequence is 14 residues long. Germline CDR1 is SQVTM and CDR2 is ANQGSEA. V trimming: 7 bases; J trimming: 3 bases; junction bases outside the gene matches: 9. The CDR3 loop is CSASTGTDKNIQYF. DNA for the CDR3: TGCAGCGCTTCAACCGGGACAGACAAAAACATTCAGTACTTC.

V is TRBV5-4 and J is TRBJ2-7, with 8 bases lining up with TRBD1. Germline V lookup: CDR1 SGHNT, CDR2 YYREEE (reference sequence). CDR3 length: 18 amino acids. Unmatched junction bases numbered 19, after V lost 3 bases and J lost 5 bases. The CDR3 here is CASSSGPVRTGSLNEQYF. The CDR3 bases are TGTGCCAGCAGCTCCGGACCGGTTAGGACAGGGTCTTTGAACGAGCAGTACTTC. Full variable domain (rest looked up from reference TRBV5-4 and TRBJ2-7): ETGVTQSPTHLIKTRGQQVTLRCSSQSGHNTVSWYQQALGQGPQFIFQYYREEENGRGNFPPRFSGLQFPNYSSELNVNALELDDSALYLCASSSGPVRTGSLNEQYFGPGTRLTVT.

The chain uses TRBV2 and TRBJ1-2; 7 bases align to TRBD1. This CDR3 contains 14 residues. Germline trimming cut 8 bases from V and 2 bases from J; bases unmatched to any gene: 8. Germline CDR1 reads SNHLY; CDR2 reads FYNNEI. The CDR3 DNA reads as TGTGCCAGCCGCCCATCGACAGGGAACTATGGCTACACCTTC. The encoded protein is CASRPSTGNYGYTF.

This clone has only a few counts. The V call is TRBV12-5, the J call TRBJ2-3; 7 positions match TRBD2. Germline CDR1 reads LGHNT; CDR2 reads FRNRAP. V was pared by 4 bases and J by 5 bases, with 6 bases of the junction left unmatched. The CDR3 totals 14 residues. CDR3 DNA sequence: TGTGCTAGTGGTTCGGGGGTAGCGGGAGATACGCAGTATTTT. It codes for CASGSGVAGDTQYF.

The DNA for the CDR3 is TGTGCCTGGAACGGACAGGGGGCCTATGAGCAGTTCTTC. It specifies CAWNGQGAYEQFF. The chain links TRBV30 to TRBJ2-1, with 11 bases that match TRBD1. Germline trimming cut 4 bases from V and 8 bases from J; bases unmatched to any gene: 4. CDR3 length equals 13 residues. Germline values: CDR1 GTSNPN, CDR2 SVGIG (reference sequence).

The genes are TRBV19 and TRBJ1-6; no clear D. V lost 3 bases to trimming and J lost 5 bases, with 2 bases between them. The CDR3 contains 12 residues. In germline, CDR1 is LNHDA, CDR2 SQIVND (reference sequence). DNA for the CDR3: TGTGCCAGTAGTATCAATAATTCACCCCTCCACTTT. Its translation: CASSINNSPLHF.

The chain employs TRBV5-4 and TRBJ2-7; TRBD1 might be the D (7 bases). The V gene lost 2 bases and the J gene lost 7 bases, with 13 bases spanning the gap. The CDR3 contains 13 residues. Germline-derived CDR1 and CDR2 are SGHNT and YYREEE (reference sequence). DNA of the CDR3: TGTGCCAGCAGCTTAGGGCCAGGGGGGGAGCAGTACTTC. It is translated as CASSLGPGGEQYF.

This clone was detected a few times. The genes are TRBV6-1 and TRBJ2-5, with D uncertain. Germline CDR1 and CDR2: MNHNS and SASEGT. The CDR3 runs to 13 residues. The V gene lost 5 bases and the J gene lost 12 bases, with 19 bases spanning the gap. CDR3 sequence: CASSLKATFWKYF. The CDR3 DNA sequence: TGTGCCAGCAGTCTAAAGGCGACTTTCTGGAAGTACTTC.

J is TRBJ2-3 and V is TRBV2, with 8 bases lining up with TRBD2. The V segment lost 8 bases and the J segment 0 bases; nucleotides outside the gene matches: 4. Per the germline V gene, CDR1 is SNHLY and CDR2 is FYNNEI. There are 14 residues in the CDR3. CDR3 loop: CASRGGPSTDTQYF. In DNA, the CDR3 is TGTGCCAGCCGCGGGGGGCCCAGCACAGATACGCAGTATTTT.

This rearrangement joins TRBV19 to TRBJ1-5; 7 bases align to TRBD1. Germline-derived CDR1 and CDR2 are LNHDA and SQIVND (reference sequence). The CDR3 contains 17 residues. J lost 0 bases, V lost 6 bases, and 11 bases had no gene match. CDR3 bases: TGTGCCAGTAGGGGACGGACAGGCGACAGTAGCAATCAGCCCCAGCATTTT. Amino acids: CASRGRTGDSSNQPQHF.

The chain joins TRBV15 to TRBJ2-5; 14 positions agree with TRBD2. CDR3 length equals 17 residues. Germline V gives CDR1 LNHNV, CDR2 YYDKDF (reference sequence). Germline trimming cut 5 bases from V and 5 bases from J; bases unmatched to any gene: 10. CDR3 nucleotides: TGTGCCACCAGCGGGGCCCGACTAGCGGGGGGGCCCGAGACCCAGTACTTC. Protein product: CATSGARLAGGPETQYF. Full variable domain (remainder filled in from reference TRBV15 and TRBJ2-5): DAMVIQNPRYQVTQFGKPVTLSCSQTLNHNVMYWYQQKSSQAPKLLFHYYDKDFNNEADTPDNFQSRRPNTSFCFLDIRSPGLGDTAMYLCATSGARLAGGPETQYFGPGTRLLVL.

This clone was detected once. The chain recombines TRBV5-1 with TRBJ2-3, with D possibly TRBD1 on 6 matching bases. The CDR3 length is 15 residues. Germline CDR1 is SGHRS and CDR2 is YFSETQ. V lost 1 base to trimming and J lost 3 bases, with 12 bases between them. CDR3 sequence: CASSLQGLGTDTQYF. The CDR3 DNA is TGCGCCAGCAGCTTGCAGGGGCTGGGTACAGATACGCAGTATTTT.

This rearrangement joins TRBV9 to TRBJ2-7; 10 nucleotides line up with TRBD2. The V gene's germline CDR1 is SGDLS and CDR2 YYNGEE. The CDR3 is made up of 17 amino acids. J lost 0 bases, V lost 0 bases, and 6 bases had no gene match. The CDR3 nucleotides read TGTGCCAGCAGCGTAGGCCTAGCGGGGGCTAGCTCCTACGAGCAGTACTTC. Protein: CASSVGLAGASSYEQYF.